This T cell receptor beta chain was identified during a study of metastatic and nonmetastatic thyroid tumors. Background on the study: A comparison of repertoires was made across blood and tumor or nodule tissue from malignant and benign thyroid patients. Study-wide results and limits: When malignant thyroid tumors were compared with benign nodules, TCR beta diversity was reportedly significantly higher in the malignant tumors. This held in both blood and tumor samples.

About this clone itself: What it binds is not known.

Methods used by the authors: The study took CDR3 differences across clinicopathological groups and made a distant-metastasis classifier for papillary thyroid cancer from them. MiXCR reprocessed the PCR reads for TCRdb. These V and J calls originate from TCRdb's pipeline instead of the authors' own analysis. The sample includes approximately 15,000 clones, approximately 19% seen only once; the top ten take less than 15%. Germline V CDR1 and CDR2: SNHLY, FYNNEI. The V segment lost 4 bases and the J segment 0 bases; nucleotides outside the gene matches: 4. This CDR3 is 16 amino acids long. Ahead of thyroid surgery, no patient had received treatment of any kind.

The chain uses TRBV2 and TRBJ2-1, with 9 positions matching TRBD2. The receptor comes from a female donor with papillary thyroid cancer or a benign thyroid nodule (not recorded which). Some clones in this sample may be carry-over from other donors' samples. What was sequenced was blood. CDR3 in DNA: TGTGCCAGCAGTGCTCTAGCGGGAAGCTCCTACAATGAGCAGTTCTTC. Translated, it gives CASSALAGSSYNEQFF.